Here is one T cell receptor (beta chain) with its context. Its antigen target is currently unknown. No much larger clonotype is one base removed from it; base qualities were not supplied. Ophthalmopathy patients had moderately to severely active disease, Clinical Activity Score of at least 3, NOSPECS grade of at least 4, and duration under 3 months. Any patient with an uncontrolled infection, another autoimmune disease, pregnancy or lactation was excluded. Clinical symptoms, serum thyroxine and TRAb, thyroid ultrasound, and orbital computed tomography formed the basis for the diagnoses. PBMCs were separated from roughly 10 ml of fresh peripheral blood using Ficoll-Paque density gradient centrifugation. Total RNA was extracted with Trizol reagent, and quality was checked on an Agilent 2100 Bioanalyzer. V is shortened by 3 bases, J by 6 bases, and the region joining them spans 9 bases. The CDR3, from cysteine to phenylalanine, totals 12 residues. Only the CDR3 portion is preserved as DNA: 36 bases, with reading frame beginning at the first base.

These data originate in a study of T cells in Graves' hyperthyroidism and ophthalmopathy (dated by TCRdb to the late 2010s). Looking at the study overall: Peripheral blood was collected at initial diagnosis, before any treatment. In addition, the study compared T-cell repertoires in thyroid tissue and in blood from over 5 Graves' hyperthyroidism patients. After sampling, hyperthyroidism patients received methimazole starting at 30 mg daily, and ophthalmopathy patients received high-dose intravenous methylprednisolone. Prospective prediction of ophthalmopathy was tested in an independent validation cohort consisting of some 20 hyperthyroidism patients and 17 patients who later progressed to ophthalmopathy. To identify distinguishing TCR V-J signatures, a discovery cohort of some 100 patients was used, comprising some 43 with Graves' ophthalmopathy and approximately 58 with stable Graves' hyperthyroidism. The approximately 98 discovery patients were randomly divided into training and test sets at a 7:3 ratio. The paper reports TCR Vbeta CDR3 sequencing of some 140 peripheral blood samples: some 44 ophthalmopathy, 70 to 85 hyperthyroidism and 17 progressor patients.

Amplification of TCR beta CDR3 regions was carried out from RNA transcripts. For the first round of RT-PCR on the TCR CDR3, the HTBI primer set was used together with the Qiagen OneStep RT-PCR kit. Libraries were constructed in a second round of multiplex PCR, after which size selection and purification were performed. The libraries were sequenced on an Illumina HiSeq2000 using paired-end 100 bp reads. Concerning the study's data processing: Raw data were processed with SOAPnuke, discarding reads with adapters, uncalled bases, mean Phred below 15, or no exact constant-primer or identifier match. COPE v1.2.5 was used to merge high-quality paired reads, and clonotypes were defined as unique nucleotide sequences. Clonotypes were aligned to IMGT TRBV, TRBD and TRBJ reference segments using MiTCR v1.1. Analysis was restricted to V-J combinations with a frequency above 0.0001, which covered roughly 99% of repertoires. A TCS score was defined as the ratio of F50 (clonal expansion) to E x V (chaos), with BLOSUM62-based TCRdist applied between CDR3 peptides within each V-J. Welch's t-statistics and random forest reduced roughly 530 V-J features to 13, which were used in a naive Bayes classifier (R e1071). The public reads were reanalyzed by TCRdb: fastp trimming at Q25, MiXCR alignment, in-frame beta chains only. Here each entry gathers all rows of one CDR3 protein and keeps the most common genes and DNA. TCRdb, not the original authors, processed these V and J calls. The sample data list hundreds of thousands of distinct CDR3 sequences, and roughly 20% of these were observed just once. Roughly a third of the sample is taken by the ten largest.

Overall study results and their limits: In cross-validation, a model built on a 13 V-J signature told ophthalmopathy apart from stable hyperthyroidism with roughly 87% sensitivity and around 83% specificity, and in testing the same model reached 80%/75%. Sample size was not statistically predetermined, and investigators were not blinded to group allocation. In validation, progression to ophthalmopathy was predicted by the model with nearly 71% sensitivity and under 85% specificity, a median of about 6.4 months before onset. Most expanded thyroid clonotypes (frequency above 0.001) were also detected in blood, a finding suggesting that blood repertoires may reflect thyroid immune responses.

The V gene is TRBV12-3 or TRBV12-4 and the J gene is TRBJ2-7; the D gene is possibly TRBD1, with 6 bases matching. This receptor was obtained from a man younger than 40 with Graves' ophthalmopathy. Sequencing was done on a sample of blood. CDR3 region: CASSFTGTEQYF. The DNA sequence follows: TGTGCCAGCAGTTTTACAGGGACCGAGCAGTACTTC.